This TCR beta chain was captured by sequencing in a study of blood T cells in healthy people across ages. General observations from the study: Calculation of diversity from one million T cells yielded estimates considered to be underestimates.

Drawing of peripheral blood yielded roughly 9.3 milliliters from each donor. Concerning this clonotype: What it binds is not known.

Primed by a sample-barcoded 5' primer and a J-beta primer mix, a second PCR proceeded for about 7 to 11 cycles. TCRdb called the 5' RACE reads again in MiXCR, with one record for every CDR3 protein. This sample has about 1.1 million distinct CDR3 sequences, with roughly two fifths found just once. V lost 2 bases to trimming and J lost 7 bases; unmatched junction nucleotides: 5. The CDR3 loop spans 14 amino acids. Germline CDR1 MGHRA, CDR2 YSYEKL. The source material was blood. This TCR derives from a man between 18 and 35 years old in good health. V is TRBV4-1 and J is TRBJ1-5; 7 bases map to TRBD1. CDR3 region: CASSQTGVRQPQHF. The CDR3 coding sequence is TGCGCCAGCAGCCAAACAGGGGTCAGGCAGCCCCAGCATTTT.